The 31 T cell receptor beta chains listed next were all sequenced from one sample in a study of cytomegalovirus exposure and HLA in healthy donors. A multiplex PCR was run with 60 Vbeta primers and 13 Jbeta primers. TCRdb's copy holds only in-frame clones and misses some; the assay was immunoSEQ multiplex PCR. The sample holds 130,000 or so clones, roughly 80% seen once. The sample taken for sequencing was PBMCs. The receptors stem from a man aged 25-45 years in good health and CMV-seronegative.

This chain connects TRBV30 to TRBJ1-3; D perhaps matches TRBD1 (6 bases). CDR3 length: 14 residues. V lost 4 bases and J lost 6, with 16 bases in between. The germline V gene encodes CDR1 GTSNPN and CDR2 SVGIG (reference sequence). CDR3 sequence (DNA): TGTGCCTGGAAAGGGGGGGATACTGAAAACACCATATATTTT. Translated: CAWKGGDTENTIYF.

This chain joins TRBV27 and TRBJ1-4, with D perhaps matching TRBD1 (6 bases). The V end lost 4 bases, the J end lost 7 bases, and 13 bases lay between the germline ends. The CDR3 contains 14 residues. Germline-derived CDR1 and CDR2 are MNHEY and SMNVEV (reference sequence). The CDR3 here is CASSSWGQSEKLFF. CDR3 in DNA: TGTGCCAGCAGTTCATGGGGGCAGAGTGAAAAACTGTTTTTT.

The V gene is TRBV10-3, the J gene TRBJ2-7, with D perhaps TRBD1 (5 bases). This CDR3 comprises 14 residues. Per germline, CDR1 ENHRY and CDR2 SYGVKD. Trimming removed 3 bases from V and 3 bases from J, with 12 bases in between. Here the CDR3 reads CAISDPTVDYEQYF. Here the CDR3 DNA reads TGTGCCATCAGTGACCCGACAGTTGACTACGAGCAGTACTTC.

This clone was observed a single time. V gene TRBV27 combines with J gene TRBJ2-5, with a weak D call TRBD1 (5 bases). Germline CDR1 MNHEY, CDR2 SMNVEV (reference sequence). The CDR3 has 12 amino acids. The V gene lost 4 bases and the J gene lost 5 bases, with 8 bases spanning the gap. In DNA form, the CDR3 reads TGTGCCAGCAGTTCAGGGCTGGAGACCCAGTACTTC. Amino acid sequence: CASSSGLETQYF.

The chain joins TRBV6-1 to TRBJ1-2; TRBD1 is a possible D gene (6 bases). V gave up 6 bases and J gave up 7 bases, with 15 bases separating them. The V gene's germline CDR1 is MNHNS and CDR2 SASEGT. This CDR3 spans 13 amino acids. The CDR3 here is CASRDLQGSGYTF. The CDR3 DNA reads TGTGCCAGCAGGGACCTACAGGGTTCTGGCTACACCTTC.

The chain uses TRBV19 and TRBJ1-1; 9 positions match TRBD1. CDR1 is LNHDA and CDR2 is SQIVND in the germline V gene (reference sequence). V shed 6 bases and J 11 bases; nucleotides not matched to a gene: 16. The CDR3 is made up of 15 amino acids. CDR3 sequence reads: CASRETRDRVTLAFF. In DNA, the CDR3 is TGTGCCAGTAGAGAGACCCGGGACAGGGTGACTTTGGCTTTCTTT.

The gene calls are TRBV19 and TRBJ2-6, with 7 bases aligning to TRBD1. There are 16 residues in the CDR3. CDR1 is LNHDA, CDR2 SQIVND, per germline (reference sequence). V shed 6 bases, J shed 0 bases, and the junction held 5 bases outside the gene matches. The CDR3 loop reads CASSRQGHSGANVLTF. CDR3 in DNA: TGTGCCAGTAGCCGACAGGGCCACTCTGGGGCCAACGTCCTGACTTTC. The full variable domain, its missing parts supplied by reference TRBV19 and TRBJ2-6, is DGGITQSPKYLFRKEGQNVTLSCEQNLNHDAMYWYRQDPGQGLRLIYYSQIVNDFQKGDIAEGYSVSREKKESFPLTVTSAQKNPTAFYLCASSRQGHSGANVLTFGAGSRLTVL.

The genes are TRBV27 and TRBJ2-7; D perhaps matches TRBD1 (6 bases). The CDR3 loop spans 14 amino acids. V gave up 5 bases and J gave up 4 bases, with 15 bases separating them. The germline V gene encodes CDR1 MNHEY and CDR2 SMNVEV (reference sequence). The CDR3 nucleotides are TGTGCCAGCAGTCGAACACGTCAGGGGTACGAGCAGTACTTC. It codes for CASSRTRQGYEQYF.

V is TRBV29-1 and J is TRBJ1-1; no firm D call. V lost 2 bases and J lost 5, with 6 bases in between. The CDR3 consists of 11 residues. Germline CDR1 SQVTM, CDR2 ANQGSEA. The DNA of the CDR3 is TGCAGCGTTGAAATCATTACTGAAGCTTTCTTT. It encodes CSVEIITEAFF.

The rearrangement uses TRBV19 and TRBJ1-1, with D possibly TRBD1 on 5 matching bases. The CDR3 runs to 15 residues. Trimming cost V 5 bases and J 3 bases, with 16 bases left between them. Germline CDR1 reads LNHDA; CDR2 reads SQIVND (reference sequence). CDR3 nucleotide sequence: TGTGCCAGTAGTGTTAATAGGGGCTCCGACACTGAAGCTTTCTTT. Translated: CASSVNRGSDTEAFF.

The chain has TRBV5-4 and TRBJ2-6; D is possibly TRBD2 (7 bases). Germline V CDR1 and CDR2: SGHNT, YYREEE (reference sequence). This CDR3 spans 16 amino acids. Trimming shortened V by 3 bases and J by 4 bases, and 14 bases separated the two germline ends. The CDR3, as DNA: TGTGCCAGCAGCTGGAGGGGGGGAGTGGGGGCCAACGTCCTGACTTTC. As protein: CASSWRGGVGANVLTF.

This clone has a handful of counts. V is TRBV11-3 and J is TRBJ2-7; D possibly corresponds to TRBD2 (6 bases). CDR1 is SGHNT, CDR2 YENEEA, per germline. The CDR3 is 13 residues long. V lost 1 base and J 6 bases, leaving 10 bases between the germline ends. DNA for the CDR3: TGTGCCAGCAGCTTAGGGGGGACTCGCGAGCAGTACTTC. As protein: CASSLGGTREQYF.

This sequence joins TRBV2 and TRBJ2-7; D perhaps matches TRBD2 (6 bases). The V gene's germline CDR1 is SNHLY and CDR2 FYNNEI. With 4 bases removed from V and 3 bases from J, the gap between germline ends came to 10 bases. This CDR3 is built from 13 residues. The CDR3: CASSASDLYEQYF. For the CDR3, the DNA is TGTGCCAGCAGTGCTAGCGATCTCTACGAGCAGTACTTC. The variable domain in full, completed from reference TRBV2 and TRBJ2-7, reads EPEVTQTPSHQVTQMGQEVILRCVPISNHLYFYWYRQILGQKVEFLVSFYNNEISEKSEIFDDQFSVERPDGSNFTLKIRSTKLEDSAMYFCASSASDLYEQYFGPGTRLTVT.

V and J are TRBV7-8 and TRBJ1-2; 7 nucleotides match TRBD1. The V gene's germline CDR1 is SGHVS and CDR2 FQNEAQ. Trimming removed 5 bases from V and 0 bases from J; junction bases left unmatched: 6. CDR3 length: 15 residues. The CDR3 loop reads CASSPRQGANYGYTF. Written as DNA, the CDR3 is TGTGCCAGCAGCCCTAGACAGGGCGCTAACTATGGCTACACCTTC.

This chain links TRBV27 with TRBJ1-1; 8 bases align to TRBD1. Germline V lookup: CDR1 MNHEY, CDR2 SMNVEV (reference sequence). There are 14 residues in the CDR3. Trimming took 4 bases from V and 5 from J; bases not matched to a gene: 6. CDR3 coding DNA: TGTGCCAGCAGTTCTCGGACAGGGCGGACTGAAGCTTTCTTT. This encodes CASSSRTGRTEAFF.

This sequence joins TRBV9 and TRBJ2-2; 8 nucleotides agree with TRBD1. The CDR3 length is 15 residues. The junction had 8 bases not matched to a gene; V was cut back by 3 bases and J by 7 bases. The germline V gene encodes CDR1 SGDLS and CDR2 YYNGEE. The CDR3 loop reads CASSDPGGAGGELFF. The CDR3 nucleotides are TGTGCCAGCAGCGACCCAGGGGGCGCCGGCGGGGAGCTGTTTTTT.

The rearrangement uses TRBV28 and TRBJ2-5; tentative D call: TRBD1 (6 bases). There are 14 residues in the CDR3. V lost 4 bases, J lost 7 bases, and 16 bases lay in between. CDR1 and CDR2 (germline): MDHEN, SYDVKM. CDR3 nucleotides: TGTGCCAGCAGTTCGATTGCAGGGGTGGGGACCCAGTACTTC. Protein: CASSSIAGVGTQYF. Full variable domain (missing parts from reference TRBV28 and TRBJ2-5): DVKVTQSSRYLVKRTGEKVFLECVQDMDHENMFWYRQDPGLGLRLIYFSYDVKMKEKGDIPEGYSVSREKKERFSLILESASTNQTSMYLCASSSIAGVGTQYFGPGTRLLVL.

The V and J genes are TRBV13 and TRBJ2-6; D remains ambiguous. The germline CDR1 and CDR2 sequences are PRHDT and FYEKMQ (reference sequence). Trimming shortened V by 2 bases and J by 2 bases, and 28 bases separated the two germline ends. The CDR3 consists of 22 residues. The CDR3 region is CASSLMFSFSERTHPGANVLTF. The CDR3 DNA is TGTGCCAGCAGCTTAATGTTTTCGTTTTCGGAGCGAACCCATCCTGGGGCCAACGTCCTGACTTTC.

The chain links TRBV27 to TRBJ2-2; D call uncertain. V lost 1 base, J lost 0 bases, and 9 bases lay in between. Germline assignment: CDR1 MNHEY and CDR2 SMNVEV (reference sequence). The CDR3 contains 16 residues. CDR3 in amino acids: CASSLLAPANTGELFF. The DNA for the CDR3 is TGTGCCAGCAGTTTATTGGCACCCGCGAACACCGGGGAGCTGTTTTTT.

This clone was counted a few times. The rearrangement joins TRBV28 to TRBJ2-1; 8 bases map to TRBD2. Per the germline V gene, CDR1 is MDHEN and CDR2 is SYDVKM. V was pared by 1 base and J by 9 bases, with 8 bases of the junction left unmatched. The CDR3 runs 15 residues. CDR3 coding DNA: TGTGCCAGCAGTTTATCGGTAGCGGGGCGTGCTGAGCAGTTCTTC. Translation gives CASSLSVAGRAEQFF.

This chain joins TRBV5-1 and TRBJ2-1; 8 nucleotides line up with TRBD2. Trimming removed 4 bases from V and 6 bases from J; junction bases left unmatched: 15. The CDR3 totals 17 residues. From germline, CDR1 is SGHRS and CDR2 YFSETQ. The CDR3 region is CASSPLLSSGGINEQFF. CDR3 coding DNA: TGCGCCAGCAGCCCCTTACTATCAAGCGGGGGTATCAATGAGCAGTTCTTC.

V and J are TRBV5-1 and TRBJ2-5; 11 bases align to TRBD2. J lost 4 bases, V lost 6 bases, and 5 bases had no gene match. Germline V gene lookup returns CDR1 SGHRS and CDR2 YFSETQ. The CDR3 extends over 14 amino acids. CDR3 nucleotides: TGCGCCAGCACTTCCGGGACTAGCGGAGAGACCCAGTACTTC. It codes for CASTSGTSGETQYF.

The chain recombines TRBV4-2 with TRBJ1-5; TRBD1 might be the D (5 bases). Germline V gives CDR1 LGHNA, CDR2 YNFKEQ. Trimming left V 3 bases short and J 3 bases short, with 12 bases between. The CDR3 runs 15 residues. Here the CDR3 reads CASSQGLVNNQPQHF. The CDR3 nucleotides read TGTGCCAGCAGCCAGGGACTCGTCAACAATCAGCCCCAGCATTTT.

The chain carries TRBV2 and TRBJ1-6; D call uncertain. Germline values: CDR1 SNHLY, CDR2 FYNNEI. The germline V and J ends were trimmed by 2 bases and 10 bases, with 9 bases remaining between them. This CDR3 has 13 residues. Here the CDR3 DNA reads TGTGCCAGCAGTGAAATCCCAGGATCACCCCTCCACTTT. Translation: CASSEIPGSPLHF.

This chain uses TRBV18 with TRBJ1-2, with 9 positions matching TRBD1. After removal of 5 bases from V and 5 bases from J, the junction contained 9 bases not matched to a gene. From germline, CDR1 is KGHSH and CDR2 LQKENI. The length of the CDR3 is 15 residues. This CDR3 is CASSNTGTGTYGYTF. DNA for the CDR3: TGTGCCAGCTCAAACACCGGGACAGGGACGTATGGCTACACCTTC. Complete variable domain (other parts from reference TRBV18 and TRBJ1-2): NAGVMQNPRHLVRRRGQEARLRCSPMKGHSHVYWYRQLPEEGLKFMVYLQKENIIDESGMPKERFSAEFPKEGPSILRIQQVVRGDSAAYFCASSNTGTGTYGYTFGSGTRLTVV.

V usage is TRBV27 and J usage is TRBJ2-5, with TRBD1 matching 7 bases. With V trimmed by 6 bases and J by 13 bases, 17 bases remained unmatched. Germline-derived CDR1 and CDR2 are MNHEY and SMNVEV (reference sequence). CDR3 size: 14 residues. The CDR3 protein is CASSPDRVVKYRYF. The DNA of the CDR3 is TGTGCCAGCAGCCCAGACAGGGTAGTGAAGTATCGGTACTTC.

The V gene is TRBV5-1, the J gene TRBJ1-2; TRBD1 might be the D (6 bases). Per the germline V gene, CDR1 is SGHRS and CDR2 is YFSETQ. The V and J ends lost 5 bases and 2 bases respectively, with 16 bases between them. The CDR3 spans 15 residues. The CDR3 DNA sequence: TGCGCCAGCAGACTAGGGGGGGGCCAGAACTATGGCTACACCTTC. This translates into CASRLGGGQNYGYTF.

The chain carries TRBV5-4 and TRBJ2-5; 12 bases fit TRBD2. V lost 4 bases and J lost 2; bases outside the gene matches: 9. Looked up from germline, CDR1 is SGHNT and CDR2 is YYREEE (reference sequence). CDR3 size: 17 residues. The CDR3 DNA reads TGTGCCAGCAGCCCGGGCCGCCTAGCGGGGGGGCAAGAGACCCAGTACTTC. Protein sequence: CASSPGRLAGGQETQYF.

The rearrangement uses TRBV5-1 and TRBJ1-6; D may be TRBD1 (5 bases). V was trimmed by 2 bases and J by 7 bases, leaving 13 bases between them. This CDR3 region has 15 residues. Germline values: CDR1 SGHRS, CDR2 YFSETQ. For the CDR3, the DNA is TGCGCCAGCAGCTTCAGGGACTCCCCGAATTCACCCCTCCACTTT. This gives the protein CASSFRDSPNSPLHF. Filled out from reference TRBV5-1 and TRBJ1-6, the complete variable domain reads KAGVTQTPRYLIKTRGQQVTLSCSPISGHRSVSWYQQTPGQGLQFLFEYFSETQRNKGNFPGRFSGRQFSNSRSEMNVSTLELGDSALYLCASSFRDSPNSPLHFGNGTRLTVT.

The V and J genes are TRBV6-5 and TRBJ2-2, with D possibly matching TRBD2 (5 bases). Germline V CDR1 and CDR2: MNHEY, SVGAGI. The V and J ends lost 6 bases and 2 bases respectively, with 10 bases between them. The CDR3 extends over 14 amino acids. The CDR3 protein is CASRNGENTGELFF. In DNA, the CDR3 is TGTGCCAGCAGAAACGGGGAAAACACCGGGGAGCTGTTTTTT.

This chain joins TRBV5-1 and TRBJ2-5; the D gene is possibly TRBD2 (6 bases). Germline lookup yields CDR1 SGHRS and CDR2 YFSETQ. Trimming pared 0 bases from V and 11 bases from J, leaving 20 bases between. This CDR3 is built from 15 residues. The CDR3 sequence is CASSLEGRGSEEQYF. The DNA of the CDR3 is TGCGCCAGCAGCTTGGAGGGGCGGGGTTCGGAGGAGCAGTACTTC.